This T cell receptor beta chain was captured by sequencing in a study of blood T cells in healthy people across ages. The study's findings and limits: In older individuals, TCR beta diversity per million T cells was lower, falling roughly linearly with age.

A second PCR of about 6 to 11 cycles used a sample-barcoded 5' primer and a J-beta primer mix. TCRdb re-called the 5' RACE reads with MiXCR, one entry per CDR3 protein. The sample carries around 900,000 distinct CDR3 sequences, 45% to 60% recorded once. The authors extracted at least 6 micrograms of total RNA per sample. Points on this clonotype: Antigen specificity is unknown.

Sequencing was done on a sample of blood. This sequence originates from a woman aged 55-75 years in good health.

The CDR3 protein is CASSRNVDISYEQYF. The CDR3 DNA follows: TGTGCCAGCAGCAGAAATGTGGACATCTCCTACGAGCAGTACTTC. This chain uses TRBV21-1 with TRBJ2-7; the D call of TRBD1 is as the table states it, not checked on the DNA. TRBV21-1 is a known pseudogene. The CDR3 length is 15 residues.